A selection of T cell receptor beta chains follows, all from one sample in a study of blood T cell repertoires in COVID-19. The protocol was immunoSEQ multiplex PCR, while the TCRdb copy is restricted to in-frame clones and leaves out a portion. The sample contains about 330,000 clones, approximately 87% of which appear only once. The source material was peripheral blood. The receptors come from a woman aged 50 to 60 with active or convalescent COVID-19. Both conserved end residues are part of each CDR3. A D gene is named only where the DNA matches it firmly. Part of the rows lack a size; the others show once, few, many or a class for expanded clones.

J gene,clone size,D gene,V gene,CDR3 DNA,CDR3 protein
TRBJ1-1,once,TRBD1,TRBV3-1/TRBV3-2,TGTGCCAGCAGCCAGTGGGACAGGGAGAACACTGAAGCTTTCTTT,CASSQWDRENTEAFF
TRBJ2-2,once,-,TRBV3-1/TRBV3-2,TGTGCCAGCAGCCAAGGGGGGCACGGGGAGCTGTTTTTT,CASSQGGHGELFF
TRBJ1-2,-,TRBD1,TRBV7-9,TGTGCCAGCAGCCCCGGGACAGCCCGAGAGAACTATGGCTACACCTTC,CASSPGTARENYGYTF
TRBJ1-2,-,-,TRBV6-1,TGTGCCAGCAGTGAAGCAGCGGGTATGAAGCGGAACTATGGCTACACCTTC,CASSEAAGMKRNYGYTF
TRBJ2-5,-,-,TRBV4-2,TGTGCCAGCAGCCAAGACAGGGGTCGTGAGACCCAGTACTTC,CASSQDRGRETQYF
TRBJ2-3,-,TRBD2,TRBV7-3,TGTGCCAGCAGCGGCGGGGGAAAGGGCACAGATACGCAGTATTTT,CASSGGGKGTDTQYF
TRBJ1-6,-,-,TRBV6-1,TGTGCCAGCAGTGAAGCGGTCCCTGGGAGCTCCTATAATTCACCCCTCCACTTT,CASSEAVPGSSYNSPLHF
TRBJ2-7,-,-,TRBV6-5,TGTGCCAGCAACGTAAGAGGGAGCCACGAGCAGTACTTC,CASNVRGSHEQYF
TRBJ2-1,-,TRBD2,TRBV3-1/TRBV3-2,TGTGCCAGCAGCCTCCTGGGACTAGCGGGAAGAGGGTCCTACAATGAGCAGTTCTTC,CASSLLGLAGRGSYNEQFF
TRBJ2-3,-,-,TRBV2,TGTGCCAGCAGTGGTTCCCACACAGATACGCAGTATTTT,CASSGSHTDTQYF
TRBJ2-2,-,TRBD1,TRBV7-8,TGTGCCAGCAGCTTAACCTGGACAGGGAAGAACACCGGGGAGCTGTTTTTT,CASSLTWTGKNTGELFF
TRBJ1-5,-,-,TRBV18,TGTGCCAGCTCACCACCCCCGGGATTGGGCAATCAGCCCCAGCATTTT,CASSPPPGLGNQPQHF
TRBJ2-7,-,-,TRBV27,TGTGCCAGCAGTTTATCCTCTAGTAGTGGATACGAGCAGTACTTC,CASSLSSSSGYEQYF
TRBJ1-4,-,-,TRBV3-1/TRBV3-2,TGTGCCAGCAGCCAGGGGCCAACTGAAAAACTGTTTTTT,CASSQGPTEKLFF
TRBJ2-1,-,-,TRBV25-1,TGTGCCAGCAGAAGTACTCCTAGTGAAGGCAATGAGCAGTTCTTC,CASRSTPSEGNEQFF
TRBJ1-6,-,-,TRBV30,TGTGCCTGGAGTTCGGGGGAGGCTCTCCCCCTCCACTTT,CAWSSGEALPLHF
TRBJ2-7,-,-,TRBV7-9,TGTGCCAGCAGCACTACGACCCCGTTCCGAGTCCCCGAGCAGTACTTC,CASSTTTPFRVPEQYF
TRBJ1-1,-,TRBD1,TRBV11-1,TGTGCCAGCAGCGAGGACAGGGTCGGAGCTTTCTTT,CASSEDRVGAFF
TRBJ2-1,-,-,TRBV2,TGTGCCAGCAGAGTCGCCTCCGGGAACTACAATGAGCAGTTCTTC,CASRVASGNYNEQFF
TRBJ2-3,-,-,TRBV19,TGTGCCAGTAGTATAGTTGGGGGGAACACAGATACGCAGTATTTT,CASSIVGGNTDTQYF
TRBJ1-2,-,-,TRBV11-2,TGTGCCAGCAGCTTAGAGGCAGGCTATGGCTACACCTTC,CASSLEAGYGYTF